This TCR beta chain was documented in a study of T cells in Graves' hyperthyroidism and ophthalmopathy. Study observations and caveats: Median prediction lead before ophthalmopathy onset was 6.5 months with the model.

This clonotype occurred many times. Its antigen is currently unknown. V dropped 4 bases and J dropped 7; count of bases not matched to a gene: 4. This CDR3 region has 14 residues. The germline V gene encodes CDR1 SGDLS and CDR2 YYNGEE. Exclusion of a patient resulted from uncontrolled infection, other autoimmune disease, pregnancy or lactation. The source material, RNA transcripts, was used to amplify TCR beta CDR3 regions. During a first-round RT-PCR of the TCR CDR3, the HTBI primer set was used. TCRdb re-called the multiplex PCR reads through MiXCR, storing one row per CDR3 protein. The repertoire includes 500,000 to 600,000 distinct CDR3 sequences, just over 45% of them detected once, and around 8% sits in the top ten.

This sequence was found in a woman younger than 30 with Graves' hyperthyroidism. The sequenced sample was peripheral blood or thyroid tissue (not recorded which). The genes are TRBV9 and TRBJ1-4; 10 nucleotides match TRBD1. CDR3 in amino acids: CASSRDRGREKLFF. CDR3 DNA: TGTGCCAGCAGCAGGGACAGGGGCCGTGAAAAACTGTTTTTT.